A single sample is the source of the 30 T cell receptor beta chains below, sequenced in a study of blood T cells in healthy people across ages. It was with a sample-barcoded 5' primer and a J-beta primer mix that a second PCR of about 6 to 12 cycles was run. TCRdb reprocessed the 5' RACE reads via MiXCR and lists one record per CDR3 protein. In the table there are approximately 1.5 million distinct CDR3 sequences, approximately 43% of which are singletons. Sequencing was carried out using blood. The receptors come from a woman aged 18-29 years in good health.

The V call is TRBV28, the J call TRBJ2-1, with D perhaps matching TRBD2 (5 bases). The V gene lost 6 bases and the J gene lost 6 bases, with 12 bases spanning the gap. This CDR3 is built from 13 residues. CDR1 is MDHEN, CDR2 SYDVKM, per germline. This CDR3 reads CASSIRGPNEQFF. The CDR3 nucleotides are TGTGCCAGCAGCATACGGGGTCCCAATGAGCAGTTCTTC.

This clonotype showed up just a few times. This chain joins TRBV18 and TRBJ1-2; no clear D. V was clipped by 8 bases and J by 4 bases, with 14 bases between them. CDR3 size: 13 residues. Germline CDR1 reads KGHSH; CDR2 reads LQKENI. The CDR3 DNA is TGTGCCAGCACCGCAGCCCTTTTCTATGGCTACACCTTC. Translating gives CASTAALFYGYTF.

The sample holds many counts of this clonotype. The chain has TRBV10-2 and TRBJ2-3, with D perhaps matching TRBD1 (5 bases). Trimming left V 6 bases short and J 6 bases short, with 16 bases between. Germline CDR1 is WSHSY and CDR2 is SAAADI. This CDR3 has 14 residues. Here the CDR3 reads CASSASGYRDTQYF. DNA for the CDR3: TGCGCCAGCAGCGCATCAGGGTATCGGGATACGCAGTATTTT.

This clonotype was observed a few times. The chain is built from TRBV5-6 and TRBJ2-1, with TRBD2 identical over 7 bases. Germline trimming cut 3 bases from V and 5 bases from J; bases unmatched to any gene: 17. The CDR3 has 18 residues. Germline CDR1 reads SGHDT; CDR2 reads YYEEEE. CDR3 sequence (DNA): TGTGCCAGCAGCTCTGCAGTTTCCGGGCTAGCGGCCAACAATGAGCAGTTCTTC. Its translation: CASSSAVSGLAANNEQFF.

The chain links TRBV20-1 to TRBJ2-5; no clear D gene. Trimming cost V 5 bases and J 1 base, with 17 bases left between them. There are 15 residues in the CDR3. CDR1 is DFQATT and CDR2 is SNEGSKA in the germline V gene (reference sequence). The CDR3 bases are TGCAGTGCTGTAGGACCCACGCTCTCCCAAGAGACCCAGTACTTC. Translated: CSAVGPTLSQETQYF.

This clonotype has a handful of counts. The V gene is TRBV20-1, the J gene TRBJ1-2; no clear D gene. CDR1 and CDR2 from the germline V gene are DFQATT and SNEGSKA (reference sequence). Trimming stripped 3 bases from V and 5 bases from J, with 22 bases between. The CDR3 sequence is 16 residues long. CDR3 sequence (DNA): TGCAGTGCTAGCGCCAACCAACGTCCGGCCCTTTATGGCTACACCTTC. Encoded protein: CSASANQRPALYGYTF.

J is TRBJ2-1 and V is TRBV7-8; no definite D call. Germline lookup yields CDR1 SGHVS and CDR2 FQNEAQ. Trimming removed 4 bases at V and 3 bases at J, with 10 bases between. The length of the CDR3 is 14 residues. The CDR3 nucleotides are TGTGCCAGCAGCTCCCTCCGAGGCTACAATGAGCAGTTCTTC. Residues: CASSSLRGYNEQFF.

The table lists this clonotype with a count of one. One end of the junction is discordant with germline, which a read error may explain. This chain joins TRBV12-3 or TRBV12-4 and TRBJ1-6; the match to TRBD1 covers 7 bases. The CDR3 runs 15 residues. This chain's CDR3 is CASSSRQGGNSSLHF. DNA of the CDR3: TGTGCCAGCAGTTCCCGACAGGGAGGTAATTCATCCCTCCACTTT.

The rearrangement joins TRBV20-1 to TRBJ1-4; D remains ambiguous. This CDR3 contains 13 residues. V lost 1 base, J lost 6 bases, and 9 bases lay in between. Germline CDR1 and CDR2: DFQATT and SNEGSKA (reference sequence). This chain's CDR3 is CSARGPSDEKLFF. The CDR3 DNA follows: TGCAGTGCTAGAGGGCCCAGTGATGAAAAACTGTTTTTT.

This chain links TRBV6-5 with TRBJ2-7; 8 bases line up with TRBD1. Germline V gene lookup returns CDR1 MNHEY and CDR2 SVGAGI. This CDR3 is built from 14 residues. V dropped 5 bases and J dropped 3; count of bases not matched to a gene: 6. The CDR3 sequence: CASSKRQGRYEQYF. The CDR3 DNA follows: TGTGCCAGCAGTAAGCGACAGGGGCGCTACGAGCAGTACTTC.

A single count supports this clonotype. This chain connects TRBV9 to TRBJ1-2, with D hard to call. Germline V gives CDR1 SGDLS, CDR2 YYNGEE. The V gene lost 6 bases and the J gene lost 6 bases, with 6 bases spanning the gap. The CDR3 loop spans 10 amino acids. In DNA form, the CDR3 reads TGTGCCAGCACCGTCAATGGCTACACCTTC. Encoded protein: CASTVNGYTF.

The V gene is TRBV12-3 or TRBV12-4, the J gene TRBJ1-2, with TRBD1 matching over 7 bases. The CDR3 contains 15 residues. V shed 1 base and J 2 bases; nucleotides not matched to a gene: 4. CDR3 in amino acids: CASSLEQGRNYGYTF. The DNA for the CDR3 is TGTGCCAGCAGTTTAGAACAGGGGCGGAACTATGGCTACACCTTC.

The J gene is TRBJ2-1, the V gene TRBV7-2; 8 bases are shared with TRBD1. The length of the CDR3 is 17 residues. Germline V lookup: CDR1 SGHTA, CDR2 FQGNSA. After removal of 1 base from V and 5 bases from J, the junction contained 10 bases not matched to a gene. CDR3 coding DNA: TGTGCCAGCAGCTTAGTCAGGGGGCGGAGGGTAGACAATGAGCAGTTCTTC. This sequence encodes CASSLVRGRRVDNEQFF.

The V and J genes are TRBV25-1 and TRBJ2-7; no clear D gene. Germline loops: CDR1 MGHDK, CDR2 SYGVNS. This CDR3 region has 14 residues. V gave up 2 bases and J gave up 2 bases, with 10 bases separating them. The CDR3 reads CASSEDGPPYEQYF. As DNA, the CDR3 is TGTGCCAGCAGTGAAGATGGCCCGCCCTACGAGCAGTACTTC.

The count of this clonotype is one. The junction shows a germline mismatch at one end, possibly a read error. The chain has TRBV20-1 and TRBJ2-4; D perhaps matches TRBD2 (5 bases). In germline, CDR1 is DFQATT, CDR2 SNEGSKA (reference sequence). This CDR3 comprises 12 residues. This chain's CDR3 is CSAPRTENTQYF. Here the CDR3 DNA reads TGCAGTGCTCCGCGGACTGAAAACACTCAGTACTTC.

The CDR3 protein is CSARAGTSVTYEQYF. The CDR3 DNA reads as TGCAGTGCTAGGGCCGGGACTAGCGTCACCTACGAGCAGTACTTC. The chain joins TRBV20-1 to TRBJ2-7, with 10 bases matching TRBD2. The CDR3 has 15 amino acids. CDR1 and CDR2 (germline): DFQATT, SNEGSKA (reference sequence). Unmatched junction bases numbered 7, after V lost 3 bases and J lost 2 bases.

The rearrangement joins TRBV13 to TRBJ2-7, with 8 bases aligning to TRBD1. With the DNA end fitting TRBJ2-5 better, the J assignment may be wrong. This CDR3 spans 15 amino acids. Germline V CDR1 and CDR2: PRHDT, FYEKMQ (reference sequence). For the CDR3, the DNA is TGTGCCAGCAGCTTAACCGGGACAGGAAAAGAGACCCAGTACTTC. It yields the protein CASSLTGTGKETQYF.

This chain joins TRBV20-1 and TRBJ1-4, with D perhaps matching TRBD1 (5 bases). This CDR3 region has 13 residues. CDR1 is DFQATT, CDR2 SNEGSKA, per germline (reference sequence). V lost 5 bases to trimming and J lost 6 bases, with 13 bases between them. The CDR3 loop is CSAAGGLHEKLFF. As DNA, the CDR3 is TGCAGTGCTGCTGGGGGTTTGCATGAAAAACTGTTTTTT.

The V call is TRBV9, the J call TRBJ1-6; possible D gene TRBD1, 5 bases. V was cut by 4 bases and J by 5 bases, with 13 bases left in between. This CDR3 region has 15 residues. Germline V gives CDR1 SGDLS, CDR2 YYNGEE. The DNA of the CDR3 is TGTGCCAGCAGCCGGGAGGAGGGGAATAATTCACCCCTCCACTTT. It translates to CASSREEGNNSPLHF. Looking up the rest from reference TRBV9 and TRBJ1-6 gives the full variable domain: DSGVTQTPKHLITATGQRVTLRCSPRSGDLSVYWYQQSLDQGLQFLIQYYNGEERAKGNILERFSAQQFPDLHSELNLSSLELGDSALYFCASSREEGNNSPLHFGNGTRLTVT.

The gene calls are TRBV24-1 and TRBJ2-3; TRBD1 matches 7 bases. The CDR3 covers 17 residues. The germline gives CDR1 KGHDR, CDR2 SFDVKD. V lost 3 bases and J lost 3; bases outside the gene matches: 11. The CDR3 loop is CATSDPVGSRGTDTQYF. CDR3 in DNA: TGTGCCACCAGTGATCCTGTTGGGAGCAGGGGGACAGATACGCAGTATTTT.

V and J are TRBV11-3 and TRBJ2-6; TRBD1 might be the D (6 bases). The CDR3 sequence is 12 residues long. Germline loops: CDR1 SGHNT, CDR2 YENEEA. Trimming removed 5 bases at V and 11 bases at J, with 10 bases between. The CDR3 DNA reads TGTGCCAGCAGCAAATCAGGGGACGTCCTGACTTTC. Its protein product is CASSKSGDVLTF.

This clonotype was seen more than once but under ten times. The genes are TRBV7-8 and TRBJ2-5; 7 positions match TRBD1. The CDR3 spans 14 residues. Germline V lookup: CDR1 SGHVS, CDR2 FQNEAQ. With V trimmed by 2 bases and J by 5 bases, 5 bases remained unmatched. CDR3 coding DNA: TGTGCCAGCAGCTTATTCGGGACAGCGGAGACCCAGTACTTC. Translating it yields CASSLFGTAETQYF. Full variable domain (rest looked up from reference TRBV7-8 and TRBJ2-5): GAGVSQSPRYKVAKRGQDVALRCDPISGHVSLFWYQQALGQGPEFLTYFQNEAQLDKSGLPSDRFFAERPEGSVSTLKIQRTQQEDSAVYLCASSLFGTAETQYFGPGTRLLVL.

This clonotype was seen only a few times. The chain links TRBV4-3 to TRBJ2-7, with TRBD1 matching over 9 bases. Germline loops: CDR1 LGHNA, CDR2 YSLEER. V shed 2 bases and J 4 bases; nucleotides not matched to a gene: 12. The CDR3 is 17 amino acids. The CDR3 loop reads CASSQPPGQGMDYEQYF. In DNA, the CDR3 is TGCGCCAGCAGCCAACCCCCGGGACAGGGTATGGATTACGAGCAGTACTTC.

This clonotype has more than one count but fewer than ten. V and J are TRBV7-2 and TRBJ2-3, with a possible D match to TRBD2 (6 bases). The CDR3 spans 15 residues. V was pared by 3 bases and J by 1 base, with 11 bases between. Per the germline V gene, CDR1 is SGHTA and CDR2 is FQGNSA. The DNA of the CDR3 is TGTGCCAGCAGCTTGTTGGCTAGCGGCACAGATACGCAGTATTTT. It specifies CASSLLASGTDTQYF.

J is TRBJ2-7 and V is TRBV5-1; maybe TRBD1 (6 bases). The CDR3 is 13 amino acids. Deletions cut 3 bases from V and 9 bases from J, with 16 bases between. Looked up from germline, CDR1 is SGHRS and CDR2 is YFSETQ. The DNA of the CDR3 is TGCGCCAGCAGCTCGGACAGACTGGATGCGCAGTACTTC. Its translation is CASSSDRLDAQYF.

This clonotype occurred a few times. The CDR3, as DNA: TGTGCCAGCAGCTTTTTCGCGGCCAAAATTATGGGTGAGCAGTTCTTC. Translating it yields CASSFFAAKIMGEQFF. The J gene is TRBJ2-1, the V gene TRBV7-2, with unresolved D. Trimming pared 3 bases from V and 9 bases from J, leaving 21 bases between. Germline V gene lookup returns CDR1 SGHTA and CDR2 FQGNSA. CDR3 size: 16 residues.

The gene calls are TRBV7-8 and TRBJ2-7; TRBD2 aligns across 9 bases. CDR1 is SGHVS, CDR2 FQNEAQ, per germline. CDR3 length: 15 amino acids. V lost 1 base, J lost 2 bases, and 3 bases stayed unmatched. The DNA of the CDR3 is TGTGCCAGCAGCTTAGTTAGCGGGAGTGCCTACGAGCAGTACTTC. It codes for CASSLVSGSAYEQYF.

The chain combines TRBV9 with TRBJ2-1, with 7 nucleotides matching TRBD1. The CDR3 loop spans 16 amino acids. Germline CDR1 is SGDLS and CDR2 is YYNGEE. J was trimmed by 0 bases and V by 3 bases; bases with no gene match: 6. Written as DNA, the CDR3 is TGTGCCAGCAGCGCAGGGGACAGCAACTCCTACAATGAGCAGTTCTTC. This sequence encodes CASSAGDSNSYNEQFF.

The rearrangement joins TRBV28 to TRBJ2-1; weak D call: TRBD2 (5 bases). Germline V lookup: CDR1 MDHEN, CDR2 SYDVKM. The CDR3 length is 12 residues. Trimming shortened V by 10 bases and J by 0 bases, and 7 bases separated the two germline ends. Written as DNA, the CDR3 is TGTGCCAACGGGGTCTCCTACAATGAGCAGTTCTTC. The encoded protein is CANGVSYNEQFF.

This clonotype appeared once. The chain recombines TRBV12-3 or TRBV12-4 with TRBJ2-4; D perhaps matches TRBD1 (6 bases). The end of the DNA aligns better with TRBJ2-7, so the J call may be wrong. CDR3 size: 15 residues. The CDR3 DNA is TGTGCCAGCAGTTTACTTACCCCAGGACAGTACGAGCAGTACTTC. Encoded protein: CASSLLTPGQYEQYF.